This TCR beta chain came from a study of blood T cells in healthy people across ages. The study, taken as a whole, reports: Estimated diversity across one million T cells was deemed an underestimate. Strong correlation was found linking TCR beta diversity to naive T cell percentage. The recorded TCR beta diversity per million T cells decreased in a roughly linear manner with age.

A word on this clonotype: Its antigen is undetermined.

PCR was performed a second time for roughly 7 to 11 cycles using a sample-barcoded 5' primer and a J-beta primer mix. Sequencing of every sample gave 2.5 million or more CDR3-containing paired-end reads. TCRdb independently ran MiXCR on the 5' RACE reads; one entry per CDR3 protein. The table has around 1,500,000 distinct CDR3 sequences, 42% seen once. Germline assignment: CDR1 SNHLY and CDR2 FYNNEI. The V end lost 6 bases, the J end lost 5 bases, and 14 bases lay between the germline ends. The CDR3 extends over 14 amino acids. This chain uses TRBV2 with TRBJ1-5; D might be TRBD1 (6 bases). The receptor comes from a woman aged 18 to 35 in good health. Sample: blood. In DNA form, the CDR3 reads TGTGCCAGCAGACGGACAGCAGATTATCAGCCCCAGCATTTT. It is translated as CASRRTADYQPQHF.